Listed below are T cell receptor beta chains from one sample, sequenced in a study of cytomegalovirus exposure and HLA in healthy donors. Libraries were prepared by immunoSEQ multiplex PCR; TCRdb keeps only in-frame clonotypes and omits some of them. The profile shows some 100,000 clones, about 80% of them singletons. The sample comprised PBMCs. The source is a female donor in good health and CMV-seropositive. The CDR3 runs from the conserved cysteine through the conserved F or W. Fields, in order: J gene, D gene, clone size, V gene, CDR3 protein, CDR3 DNA. The D gene is left open where the match is weak. Clone sizes are given selectively: once, few, many, or a class where the clone is expanded.

>TRBJ2-6|.|.|TRBV2
CASSQSAHSGANVLTF
TGTGCCAGCAGCCAAAGCGCCCACTCTGGGGCCAACGTCCTGACTTTC
>TRBJ2-7|TRBD2|.|TRBV13
CAFPRGSRSYEQYF
TGTGCCTTCCCCCGCGGGAGCCGGTCCTACGAGCAGTACTTC
>TRBJ1-1|.|.|TRBV10-1
CASSDRTAMNTEAFF
TGCGCCAGCAGTGACCGGACAGCAATGAACACTGAAGCTTTCTTT
>TRBJ1-1|.|.|TRBV7-6
CASRDQGTEAFF
TGTGCCAGCAGGGATCAGGGGACTGAAGCTTTCTTT
>TRBJ2-7|TRBD1|.|TRBV18
CASSPGSGRGREQYF
TGTGCCAGCTCACCAGGGTCGGGCAGGGGGCGCGAGCAGTACTTC
>TRBJ1-2|TRBD1|few|TRBV5-8
CASSLAGTGHHYGYTF
TGTGCCAGCAGCTTGGCCGGGACAGGTCACCACTATGGCTACACCTTC
>TRBJ2-2|.|.|TRBV30
CAWSTAGELFF
TGTGCCTGGAGTACGGCCGGGGAGCTGTTTTTT
>TRBJ2-1|.|.|TRBV10-1
CASSGSTGNEQFF
TGCGCCAGCAGCGGGAGTACGGGGAATGAGCAGTTCTTC
>TRBJ2-2|.|few|TRBV18
CASSPPPSGGGNTGELFF
TGTGCCAGCTCACCACCGCCATCGGGGGGCGGGAACACCGGGGAGCTGTTTTTT
>TRBJ1-1|.|few|TRBV6-1
CASFGLSNTEAFF
TGTGCATCTTTCGGTCTTTCGAACACTGAAGCTTTCTTT
>TRBJ1-2|.|.|TRBV30
CAWNPGGGESSNYGYTF
TGTGCCTGGAATCCGGGGGGGGGCGAATCTTCTAACTATGGCTACACCTTC
>TRBJ2-1|TRBD2|.|TRBV5-1
CASSRGLAESYNEQFF
TGCGCCAGCAGCCGAGGACTAGCGGAATCCTACAATGAGCAGTTCTTC
>TRBJ2-1|.|.|TRBV5-8
CASSLGDLRREQFF
TGTGCCAGCAGCTTGGGGGACTTACGCAGGGAGCAGTTCTTC
>TRBJ2-7|TRBD2|few|TRBV6-1
CASSDRGGSYEQYF
TGTGCCAGCAGTGACCGGGGGGGCAGCTACGAGCAGTACTTC
>TRBJ2-3|.|.|TRBV4-1
CASSPPSQFLTDTQYF
TGCGCCAGCAGTCCCCCCTCACAGTTTCTCACAGATACGCAGTATTTT
>TRBJ2-5|.|.|TRBV18
CASSPTGTQETQYF
TGTGCCAGCTCACCAACAGGGACCCAAGAGACCCAGTACTTC
>TRBJ2-7|TRBD2|.|TRBV5-1
CASSLAVGGVFNEQYF
TGCGCCAGCAGCTTGGCCGTGGGAGGGGTATTCAACGAGCAGTACTTC
>TRBJ2-2|TRBD1|.|TRBV19
CASRDRGYTGELFF
TGTGCCAGCAGAGACAGGGGTTACACCGGGGAGCTGTTTTTT
>TRBJ2-7|.|.|TRBV10-2
CASSVTESSYEQYF
TGCGCCAGCAGCGTGACTGAGAGCTCCTACGAGCAGTACTTC
>TRBJ1-5|.|few|TRBV6-5
CASSYSWGGNQPQHF
TGTGCCAGCAGTTACTCTTGGGGGGGCAATCAGCCCCAGCATTTT
>TRBJ1-3|.|.|TRBV7-9
CASSSGNAGNTIYF
TGTGCCAGCAGCTCGGGGAACGCCGGAAACACCATATATTTT
>TRBJ1-1|TRBD1|.|TRBV5-1
CASSLGDRVNTEAFF
TGCGCCAGCAGCTTGGGGGACAGGGTGAACACTGAAGCTTTCTTT
>TRBJ2-1|.|.|TRBV11-2
CASSLGGAGGQGTNEQFF
TGTGCCAGCAGCTTAGGAGGGGCGGGGGGACAGGGTACCAATGAGCAGTTCTTC
>TRBJ2-7|.|once|TRBV4-1
CASSQERDSGSYEQYF
TGCGCCAGCAGCCAAGAAAGAGACTCCGGATCCTACGAGCAGTACTTC
>TRBJ2-5|.|few|TRBV27
CASSSYRVGETQYF
TGTGCCAGCAGTTCTTACAGGGTCGGGGAGACCCAGTACTTC
>TRBJ2-6|.|once|TRBV9
CASSVDPRRGAGANVLTF
TGTGCCAGCAGCGTAGATCCCCGGAGAGGAGCTGGGGCCAACGTCCTGACTTTC
>TRBJ2-7|.|.|TRBV6-1
CATSNRENSYEQYF
TGTGCCACTTCTAACAGGGAGAATTCCTACGAGCAGTACTTC
>TRBJ2-3|TRBD1|.|TRBV6-5
CASSYRGQRDTQYF
TGTGCCAGCAGTTACAGGGGGCAACGAGATACGCAGTATTTT
>TRBJ2-1|.|.|TRBV9
CASSLGGPYNEQFF
TGTGCCAGCAGCCTGGGGGGGCCCTACAATGAGCAGTTCTTC
>TRBJ1-3|.|.|TRBV6-5
CASTRGARGNTIYF
TGTGCCAGCACCCGCGGGGCGAGGGGAAACACCATATATTTT
>TRBJ1-1|TRBD1|.|TRBV6-1
CASSKGTANLGLNTEAFF
TGTGCCAGCAGTAAAGGGACAGCGAATCTCGGTTTGAACACTGAAGCTTTCTTT
>TRBJ1-5|TRBD1|.|TRBV6-1
CASSETGGWQPQHF
TGTGCCAGCAGTGAGACAGGGGGATGGCAGCCCCAGCATTTT
>TRBJ1-5|.|.|TRBV28
CASSPILRDQPQHF
TGTGCCAGCAGCCCAATACTGCGGGATCAGCCCCAGCATTTT
>TRBJ2-3|.|.|TRBV5-1
CASSGAESTDTQYF
TGCGCCAGCAGTGGGGCGGAGAGCACAGATACGCAGTATTTT
>TRBJ2-7|.|once|TRBV14
CASSQDVGYEQYF
TGTGCCAGCAGCCAAGATGTGGGCTACGAGCAGTACTTC
>TRBJ1-2|TRBD1|.|TRBV2
CASSDGGQGGSYGYTF
TGTGCCAGCAGTGACGGGGGACAGGGCGGTAGCTATGGCTACACCTTC
>TRBJ2-1|.|once|TRBV6-5
CASSYSTEKNEQFF
TGTGCCAGCAGTTACTCGACAGAGAAAAATGAGCAGTTCTTC
>TRBJ1-5|.|.|TRBV30
CAWSGLLKEPQHF
TGTGCCTGGTCGGGACTTCTCAAGGAGCCCCAGCATTTT
>TRBJ2-6|TRBD1|once|TRBV7-9
CSSSPDRVDNGLTF
TGTTCCAGCAGCCCCGACAGGGTGGACAACGGCCTGACTTTC
>TRBJ2-1|TRBD1|once|TRBV10-1
CASSEHGQGATNEQFF
TGCGCCAGCAGTGAACACGGTCAGGGGGCGACCAATGAGCAGTTCTTC
>TRBJ2-3|TRBD2|.|TRBV7-8
CASKRGGFTDTQYF
TGTGCCAGCAAGCGGGGCGGGTTCACAGATACGCAGTATTTT
>TRBJ2-5|TRBD2|.|TRBV30
CAWSPRTSGGDPQYF
TGTGCCTGGAGTCCAAGGACTAGCGGGGGTGACCCTCAGTACTTC